The rows below give T cell receptor beta chains drawn from one sample of a study of technical replicates of blood from a few donors. Profiled with immunoSEQ multiplex PCR; TCRdb holds only in-frame clones, not every one. The sample lists about 82,000 clones; about 93% were seen once. The sequenced sample consisted of T cells isolated from PBMCs. These receptors were obtained from a human donor in good health. CDR3s include the opening cysteine and the closing phenylalanine or tryptophan. A D gene is named only where the DNA matches it firmly. A row's size may be missing; if present it is once, few, many or a size class.

v_call: TRBV4-2; d_call: NA; cdr3_length: 15; j_call: TRBJ2-1; clone_size: NA; cdr3_aa: CASSQDRILYNEQFF; cdr3_nt: TGTGCCAGCAGCCAAGACCGAATACTTTACAATGAGCAGTTCTTC
v_call: TRBV10-3; d_call: TRBD1; cdr3_length: 16; j_call: TRBJ2-5; clone_size: NA; cdr3_aa: CAISESGQGGRETQYF; cdr3_nt: TGTGCCATCAGTGAGTCGGGACAGGGGGGCCGCGAGACCCAGTACTTC
v_call: TRBV7-9; d_call: TRBD1; cdr3_length: 14; j_call: TRBJ1-2; clone_size: NA; cdr3_aa: CASRRTGTNYGYTF; cdr3_nt: TGTGCCAGCAGGAGGACAGGTACTAACTATGGCTACACCTTC
v_call: TRBV30; d_call: TRBD1; cdr3_length: 15; j_call: TRBJ1-5; clone_size: once; cdr3_aa: CAWSRTTGVGQPQHF; cdr3_nt: TGTGCCTGGAGTCGGACCACAGGGGTTGGTCAGCCCCAGCATTTT
v_call: TRBV4-3; d_call: TRBD1; cdr3_length: 17; j_call: TRBJ1-5; clone_size: NA; cdr3_aa: CASSQEVPGQGNQPQHF; cdr3_nt: TGCGCCAGCAGCCAAGAGGTTCCGGGACAGGGGAATCAGCCCCAGCATTTT
v_call: TRBV25-1; d_call: NA; cdr3_length: 14; j_call: TRBJ1-2; clone_size: NA; cdr3_aa: CASSESFLNYGYTF; cdr3_nt: TGTGCCAGCAGTGAGAGCTTTCTTAACTATGGCTACACCTTC
v_call: TRBV6-4; d_call: NA; cdr3_length: 13; j_call: TRBJ1-5; clone_size: NA; cdr3_aa: CASSAGFNQPQHF; cdr3_nt: TGTGCCAGCAGTGCGGGATTCAATCAGCCCCAGCATTTT
v_call: TRBV30; d_call: NA; cdr3_length: 13; j_call: TRBJ2-7; clone_size: NA; cdr3_aa: CAWTYAGTYEQYF; cdr3_nt: TGTGCCTGGACATACGCAGGCACCTACGAGCAGTACTTC
v_call: TRBV10-2; d_call: NA; cdr3_length: 15; j_call: TRBJ1-2; clone_size: NA; cdr3_aa: CASSELQGPPFGYTF; cdr3_nt: TGCGCCAGCAGTGAATTACAGGGACCACCATTTGGCTACACCTTC
v_call: TRBV2; d_call: TRBD2; cdr3_length: 14; j_call: TRBJ2-7; clone_size: few; cdr3_aa: CASSNRLADYEQYF; cdr3_nt: TGTGCCAGCAGTAACAGACTAGCTGATTACGAGCAGTACTTC
v_call: TRBV28; d_call: NA; cdr3_length: 18; j_call: TRBJ1-5; clone_size: NA; cdr3_aa: CASSILQGEGYSNQPQHF; cdr3_nt: TGTGCCAGCAGCATCTTACAGGGAGAAGGTTATAGCAATCAGCCCCAGCATTTT
v_call: TRBV28; d_call: NA; cdr3_length: 15; j_call: TRBJ1-1; clone_size: NA; cdr3_aa: CASSLQGWVGTEAFF; cdr3_nt: TGTGCCAGCAGTTTACAGGGGTGGGTAGGCACTGAAGCTTTCTTT
v_call: TRBV4-2; d_call: TRBD2; cdr3_length: 15; j_call: TRBJ2-7; clone_size: NA; cdr3_aa: CASSQDLAGIFEQYF; cdr3_nt: TGTGCCAGCAGCCAAGACCTAGCGGGAATATTTGAGCAGTACTTC
v_call: TRBV2; d_call: NA; cdr3_length: 13; j_call: TRBJ1-1; clone_size: NA; cdr3_aa: CASRAKTLREAFF; cdr3_nt: TGTGCCAGCAGAGCGAAAACATTAAGGGAGGCTTTCTTT
v_call: TRBV7-9; d_call: TRBD1; cdr3_length: 13; j_call: TRBJ1-5; clone_size: NA; cdr3_aa: CASSLEGDSDQHF; cdr3_nt: TGTGCCAGCAGCTTAGAAGGGGACAGCGACCAGCATTTT
v_call: TRBV28; d_call: NA; cdr3_length: 12; j_call: TRBJ2-1; clone_size: NA; cdr3_aa: CASSTYYNEQFF; cdr3_nt: TGTGCCAGCAGCACATATTACAATGAGCAGTTCTTC
v_call: TRBV6-5; d_call: NA; cdr3_length: 14; j_call: TRBJ1-1; clone_size: NA; cdr3_aa: CASSYSGGITEAFF; cdr3_nt: TGTGCCAGCAGTTACTCCGGGGGGATCACTGAAGCTTTCTTT
v_call: TRBV7-2; d_call: TRBD2; cdr3_length: 16; j_call: TRBJ2-1; clone_size: NA; cdr3_aa: CASTQSSGSSYNEQFF; cdr3_nt: TGTGCCAGCACTCAGAGTAGCGGGAGTTCCTACAATGAGCAGTTCTTC
v_call: TRBV7-9; d_call: NA; cdr3_length: 17; j_call: TRBJ2-7; clone_size: NA; cdr3_aa: CASRSTVNREGDYEQYF; cdr3_nt: TGTGCCAGCAGATCAACGGTTAACAGGGAGGGGGACTACGAGCAGTACTTC
v_call: TRBV9; d_call: TRBD1; cdr3_length: 15; j_call: TRBJ2-3; clone_size: NA; cdr3_aa: CASSVGTGNTDTQYF; cdr3_nt: TGTGCCAGCAGCGTAGGGACAGGGAACACAGATACGCAGTATTTT
v_call: TRBV7-9; d_call: TRBD2; cdr3_length: 16; j_call: TRBJ2-3; clone_size: NA; cdr3_aa: CASRPPSGRLADTQYF; cdr3_nt: TGTGCCAGCAGACCTCCTAGCGGGAGGTTAGCAGATACGCAGTATTTT
v_call: TRBV2; d_call: TRBD1; cdr3_length: 16; j_call: TRBJ1-5; clone_size: NA; cdr3_aa: CASSDYQGEGNQPQHF; cdr3_nt: TGTGCCAGCAGTGACTACCAGGGGGAAGGTAATCAGCCCCAGCATTTT
v_call: TRBV7-7; d_call: NA; cdr3_length: 13; j_call: TRBJ2-5; clone_size: NA; cdr3_aa: CASSPSLLETQYF; cdr3_nt: TGTGCTAGCAGCCCTAGCTTGCTAGAGACCCAGTACTTC
v_call: TRBV6-1; d_call: NA; cdr3_length: 15; j_call: TRBJ2-3; clone_size: NA; cdr3_aa: CASSERLRGIDTQYF; cdr3_nt: TGTGCCAGCAGTGAACGTCTCAGGGGTATAGATACGCAGTATTTT
v_call: TRBV19; d_call: NA; cdr3_length: 13; j_call: TRBJ2-7; clone_size: NA; cdr3_aa: CASSIDITYEQYF; cdr3_nt: TGTGCCAGTAGTATTGACATCACCTACGAGCAGTACTTC
v_call: TRBV27; d_call: TRBD2; cdr3_length: 13; j_call: TRBJ2-5; clone_size: NA; cdr3_aa: CASSFSGRETQYF; cdr3_nt: TGTGCCAGCAGTTTTAGCGGGAGGGAGACCCAGTACTTC
v_call: TRBV7-3; d_call: NA; cdr3_length: 15; j_call: TRBJ2-1; clone_size: once; cdr3_aa: CASSLSREFINEQFF; cdr3_nt: TGTGCCAGCAGCTTATCTCGGGAGTTTATCAATGAGCAGTTCTTC
v_call: TRBV2; d_call: TRBD1; cdr3_length: 15; j_call: TRBJ2-3; clone_size: NA; cdr3_aa: CASSDMDRGTDTQYF; cdr3_nt: TGTGCCAGCAGTGATATGGACAGGGGAACAGATACGCAGTATTTT
v_call: TRBV4-2; d_call: NA; cdr3_length: 15; j_call: TRBJ2-1; clone_size: NA; cdr3_aa: CASSQGGGKTNEQFF; cdr3_nt: TGTGCCAGCAGCCAAGGGGGGGGCAAAACCAATGAGCAGTTCTTC
v_call: TRBV5-6; d_call: TRBD1; cdr3_length: 15; j_call: TRBJ1-2; clone_size: NA; cdr3_aa: CASSLPGQGPGGYTF; cdr3_nt: TGTGCCAGCAGCCTACCGGGACAGGGACCGGGTGGCTACACCTTC
v_call: TRBV30; d_call: NA; cdr3_length: 12; j_call: TRBJ1-2; clone_size: NA; cdr3_aa: CAWSATAYGYTF; cdr3_nt: TGTGCCTGGAGTGCGACAGCCTATGGCTACACCTTC
v_call: TRBV30; d_call: TRBD1; cdr3_length: 19; j_call: TRBJ2-7; clone_size: NA; cdr3_aa: CAWSAPGQGSHPGLYEQYF; cdr3_nt: TGTGCCTGGAGTGCTCCGGGACAGGGGTCCCACCCAGGGCTTTACGAGCAGTACTTC
v_call: TRBV4-3; d_call: TRBD1; cdr3_length: 16; j_call: TRBJ1-4; clone_size: NA; cdr3_aa: CASSQDGTGENEKLFF; cdr3_nt: TGCGCCAGCAGCCAAGACGGGACAGGGGAGAATGAAAAACTGTTTTTT
v_call: TRBV4-3; d_call: TRBD2; cdr3_length: 17; j_call: TRBJ2-1; clone_size: NA; cdr3_aa: CASSQGRDYPSYNEQFF; cdr3_nt: TGCGCCAGCAGCCAAGGTCGGGACTATCCCTCCTACAATGAGCAGTTCTTC
v_call: TRBV28; d_call: TRBD1; cdr3_length: 12; j_call: TRBJ1-5; clone_size: NA; cdr3_aa: CASSEGTGPQHF; cdr3_nt: TGTGCCAGCAGTGAAGGGACAGGGCCCCAGCATTTT